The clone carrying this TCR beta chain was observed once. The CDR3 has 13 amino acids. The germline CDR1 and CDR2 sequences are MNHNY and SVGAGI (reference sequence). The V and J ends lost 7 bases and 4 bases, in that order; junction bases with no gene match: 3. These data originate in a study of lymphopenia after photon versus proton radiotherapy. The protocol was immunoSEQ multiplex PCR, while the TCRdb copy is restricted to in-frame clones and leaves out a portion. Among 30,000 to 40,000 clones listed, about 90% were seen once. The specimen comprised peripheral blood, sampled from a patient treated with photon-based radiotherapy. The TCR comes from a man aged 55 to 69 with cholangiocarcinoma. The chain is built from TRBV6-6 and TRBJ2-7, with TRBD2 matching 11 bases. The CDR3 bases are TGTGCCAGCACACTAGCGGGAGAGTACGAGCAGTACTTC. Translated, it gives CASTLAGEYEQYF.